This T cell receptor (beta chain) was identified during a study of T cell responses to AZD1222 COVID-19 vaccine. A word on this clone: Its matching antigen is unknown.

Study-wide findings and caveats: The study found Spike-specific TCR breadth and depth rose after two AZD1222 doses. The span of vaccine-associated CD4 TCRs extended across spike, with dominance at 160-218 and 743-854. A mostly white British donor set with more females was recruited, and clonal diversity was possibly underestimated. Per reports, nearly half of all spike-specific TCRs target regions that are unmutated in variants.

Generated by immunoSEQ multiplex PCR, the TCRdb table keeps only in-frame clones and is missing some. Seen here are about 140,000 clones, around 89% observed once, and the top ten hold approximately 4.8%. Germline V gene data show CDR1 as SGHTA and CDR2 as FQGNSA. The V gene lost 1 base and the J gene lost 3 bases, with 7 bases spanning the gap. The CDR3 loop spans 13 amino acids. The sequence was collected from an adult in good health. The rearrangement uses TRBV7-2 and TRBJ2-7; D is unresolved. Sequencing was performed on peripheral blood, taken on day 0 of AZD1222 vaccination. CDR3 sequence (DNA): TGTGCCAGCAGCTTAGGTAGGAACTACGAGCAGTACTTC. Translation: CASSLGRNYEQYF.